The 21 T cell receptor beta chains below were found in one sample sequenced in a study of blood T cell repertoires in COVID-19. Profiling relied on immunoSEQ multiplex PCR, and the TCRdb table lists in-frame clones only, not all of them. The table has roughly 160,000 clones, approximately 83% seen once. Sequenced sample: PBMCs or T cells enriched from blood (not recorded which). Receptors were obtained from a woman in her sixties who had recovered from COVID-19.

The V call is TRBV4-1, the J call TRBJ1-2; TRBD1 matches at 7 bases. The V segment lost 2 bases and the J segment 9 bases; nucleotides outside the gene matches: 9. The length of the CDR3 is 14 residues. Germline CDR1 MGHRA, CDR2 YSYEKL. CDR3 DNA sequence: TGCGCCAGCAGCCAACCGGGACAGTCGTATAGCTACACCTTC. Translation gives CASSQPGQSYSYTF.

The chain carries TRBV4-1 and TRBJ1-2, with unresolved D. Germline V lookup: CDR1 MGHRA, CDR2 YSYEKL. The V and J ends lost 0 bases and 6 bases respectively, with 17 bases between them. The CDR3 consists of 16 residues. Here the CDR3 DNA reads TGCGCCAGCAGCCAAGATACCCGAACCGGGTTCCATGGCTACACCTTC. This codes for CASSQDTRTGFHGYTF.

The V and J genes are TRBV7-8 and TRBJ2-3; TRBD2 matches at 9 bases. The germline V gene has CDR1 SGHVS and CDR2 FQNEAQ. V lost 2 bases to trimming and J lost 2 bases; unmatched junction nucleotides: 5. CDR3 length equals 16 residues. CDR3 DNA: TGTGCCAGCAGCTTATGGGCTAGCGGGGTCACAGATACGCAGTATTTT. This codes for CASSLWASGVTDTQYF.

The chain employs TRBV9 and TRBJ2-7; TRBD2 matches at 10 bases. The CDR3 totals 15 residues. Germline V gene sequence: CDR1 SGDLS, CDR2 YYNGEE. V was pared by 3 bases and J by 6 bases, with 9 bases of the junction left unmatched. CDR3 nucleotide sequence: TGTGCCAGCAGCGGAAGCGGGAGGGCCGATGGCGAGCAGTACTTC. This codes for CASSGSGRADGEQYF.

This clone was counted ten times or more. The junction differs from germline at one of its ends, possibly a read error. V usage is TRBV13 and J usage is TRBJ1-2; TRBD1 might be the D (6 bases). CDR3 length equals 13 residues. CDR1 and CDR2 from the germline V gene are PRHDT and FYEKMQ (reference sequence). The CDR3 spells CASSVGGARGYTF. In DNA, the CDR3 is TGTGCCAGCAGCGTAGGGGGGGCGCGTGGCTACACCTTC.

The chain joins TRBV2 to TRBJ1-5; no firm D call. CDR1 is SNHLY and CDR2 is FYNNEI in the germline V gene. V lost 7 bases and J 5 bases, leaving 18 bases between the germline ends. The CDR3 is 15 amino acids. Here the CDR3 reads CASNGVSLSDQPQHF. As DNA, the CDR3 is TGTGCCAGCAACGGGGTCAGCCTCTCGGATCAGCCCCAGCATTTT.

The rearrangement uses TRBV2 and TRBJ2-7; possible D gene TRBD2, 5 bases. The CDR3 consists of 14 residues. Germline CDR1 SNHLY, CDR2 FYNNEI. V was cut by 8 bases and J by 2 bases, with 16 bases left in between. The CDR3 bases are TGTGCCAGCTTTTTTGACCCCGGGGCCTACGAGCAGTACTTC. Translation gives CASFFDPGAYEQYF.

The V and J genes are TRBV4-2 and TRBJ1-2; perhaps TRBD1 as D (6 bases). V lost 3 bases, J lost 5 bases, and 19 bases lay in between. From germline, CDR1 is LGHNA and CDR2 YNFKEQ. The CDR3 covers 16 residues. CDR3 sequence reads: CASSHPFRAQGYGYTF. The CDR3 coding sequence is TGTGCCAGCAGCCATCCGTTCAGGGCGCAGGGGTATGGCTACACCTTC.

This clone was seen a few times. V and J are TRBV3-1 (or the pseudogene TRBV3-2) and TRBJ2-7; 7 bases align to TRBD2. The CDR3 extends over 16 amino acids. V trimming: 4 bases; J trimming: 5 bases; junction bases outside the gene matches: 14. Germline CDR1 LGHDT, CDR2 YNNKEL (reference sequence). CDR3 coding DNA: TGTGCCAGCAGCCTCCCCTGGGGCGGGGAGGGCGACGAGCAGTACTTC. It is translated as CASSLPWGGEGDEQYF.

The V gene is TRBV6-5, the J gene TRBJ1-1; D uncertain. CDR1 is MNHEY and CDR2 is SVGAGI in the germline V gene. The CDR3 extends over 12 amino acids. V gave up 8 bases and J gave up 1 base, with 8 bases separating them. The CDR3 protein is CASLVANTEAFF. Here the CDR3 DNA reads TGTGCCAGCCTAGTCGCGAACACTGAAGCTTTCTTT.

V gene TRBV5-1 combines with J gene TRBJ1-6, with 7 bases identical to TRBD1. J gave up 9 bases and V 0 bases, and 3 bases lay outside the gene matches. Germline assignment: CDR1 SGHRS and CDR2 YFSETQ. The CDR3 runs 14 residues. The CDR3 nucleotides are TGCGCCAGCAGCTTGGGACAGGGACGTTCACCCCTCCACTTT. Translating gives CASSLGQGRSPLHF.

The J gene is TRBJ2-7, the V gene TRBV5-1; D may be TRBD2 (7 bases). This CDR3 spans 15 amino acids. Per germline, CDR1 SGHRS and CDR2 YFSETQ. V lost 4 bases and J lost 6, with 20 bases in between. Written as DNA, the CDR3 is TGCGCCAGCAGCCCCGAAGGGGGGGTCCCCCGCGAGCAGTACTTC. Translated: CASSPEGGVPREQYF.

A remark on this clone: The sample holds other DNA sequences that translate to the same CDR3. This sequence joins TRBV5-1 and TRBJ1-6; 7 bases are a match to TRBD1. In germline, CDR1 is SGHRS, CDR2 YFSETQ. The CDR3 loop spans 15 amino acids. The V and J ends lost 0 bases and 8 bases, in that order; junction bases with no gene match: 5. This chain's CDR3 is CASSLEGQGDSPLHF. The CDR3 bases are TGCGCCAGCAGCTTGGAGGGTCAGGGGGATTCACCCCTCCACTTT.

J is TRBJ1-5 and V is TRBV9; D might be TRBD1 (5 bases). Germline CDR1 reads SGDLS; CDR2 reads YYNGEE. Trimming took off 0 bases at V and 2 bases at J, with 6 bases between the two ends. This CDR3 region has 14 residues. The CDR3 DNA is TGTGCCAGCAGCGTAGGGGGGGGCAATCAGCCCCAGCATTTT. This sequence encodes CASSVGGGNQPQHF.

The chain employs TRBV21-1 and TRBJ1-2. TRBV21-1 is assigned pseudogene status. The CDR3 sequence is 15 residues long. This CDR3 reads CASSKKGGRLYGYTF. The CDR3 DNA follows: TGTGCCAGCAGCAAAAAGGGAGGCAGACTCTATGGCTACACCTTC.

This chain uses TRBV5-4 with TRBJ1-6, with a weak D call TRBD1 (5 bases). The CDR3 spans 14 residues. Germline lookup yields CDR1 SGHNT and CDR2 YYREEE (reference sequence). V was pared by 2 bases and J by 5 bases, with 8 bases between. The CDR3 DNA reads TGTGCCAGCAGCTTACGACAGAATAATTCACCCCTCCACTTT. Translating gives CASSLRQNNSPLHF.

This clone appeared once. The CDR3 loop is CASSIDRLSGYTF. DNA of the CDR3: TGTGCCAGTAGTATAGATCGGTTGTCCGGCTACACCTTC. The genes are TRBV19 and TRBJ1-2; no clear D. Germline CDR1 LNHDA, CDR2 SQIVND (reference sequence). The CDR3 sequence is 13 residues long. V gave up 0 bases and J gave up 8 bases, with 10 bases separating them.

V gene TRBV2 combines with J gene TRBJ2-3; weak D call: TRBD2 (5 bases). CDR1 and CDR2 (germline): SNHLY, FYNNEI. The CDR3 spans 11 residues. V lost 7 bases and J 8 bases, leaving 10 bases between the germline ends. The CDR3 sequence: CASTEGFTQYF. In DNA, the CDR3 is TGTGCCAGCACCGAGGGTTTTACGCAGTATTTT.

This chain uses TRBV5-8 with TRBJ2-3, with D maybe TRBD2 (6 bases). CDR3 length: 16 amino acids. Deletions cut 1 base from V and 0 bases from J, with 12 bases between. Per the germline V gene, CDR1 is SGHTS and CDR2 is YDEGEE. CDR3 in DNA: TGTGCCAGCAGCTTGCCGGGAGTTGCTAGCACAGATACGCAGTATTTT. Its translation is CASSLPGVASTDTQYF. Variable domain in full (rest from reference TRBV5-8 and TRBJ2-3): EAGVTQSPTHLIKTRGQQATLRCSPISGHTSVYWYQQALGLGLQFLLWYDEGEERNRGNFPPRFSGRQFPNYSSELNVNALELEDSALYLCASSLPGVASTDTQYFGPGTRLTVL.

This rearrangement joins TRBV5-1 to TRBJ2-6; D perhaps matches TRBD1 (5 bases). CDR3 length: 17 residues. Germline CDR1 is SGHRS and CDR2 is YFSETQ. Between the trimmed V and J ends, which lost 0 bases and 0 bases, there was a span of 10 bases. The CDR3 DNA follows: TGCGCCAGCAGCTTGGCCTCAAGGGGCTCTGGGGCCAACGTCCTGACTTTC. Amino acids: CASSLASRGSGANVLTF.

The chain is built from TRBV11-1 and TRBJ1-4; D possibly corresponds to TRBD1 (6 bases). The CDR3 loop spans 14 amino acids. The germline V gene has CDR1 SGHAT and CDR2 FQDESV (reference sequence). Trimming took off 4 bases at V and 7 bases at J, with 13 bases between the two ends. CDR3 sequence: CASSYREDGEKLFF. CDR3 nucleotides: TGTGCCAGCAGCTACAGGGAAGATGGTGAAAAACTGTTTTTT.